This entry describes one T cell receptor (beta chain). Germline V CDR1 and CDR2: LNHDA, SQIVND (reference sequence). The V and J ends lost 6 bases and 1 base, in that order; junction bases with no gene match: 6. CDR3 length: 17 amino acids. The data were obtained in a study of blood T cell repertoires in COVID-19. Original analysis: Nucleated cell number was recorded as an estimate derived from reference gene primer amplification. Sequenced by immunoSEQ multiplex PCR; TCRdb stores in-frame clones only, minus some. V and J calls and clone size come straight from that table; D and trimming were deduced from the DNA. The sample has about 400,000 clones, 88% seen once; the top ten hold 2% to 2.5%.

This TCR came from a woman aged 40 to 50 with acute COVID-19. The chain combines TRBV19 with TRBJ2-6; 10 bases agree with TRBD1. The specimen sequenced was PBMCs or T cells enriched from blood (not recorded which). The CDR3 DNA reads as TGTGCCAGTAGCAGGGACAGGGGACCATCTGGGGCCAACGTCCTGACTTTC. It translates to CASSRDRGPSGANVLTF.